This is a list of T cell receptor beta chains from one sample in a study of shared clonotypes between healthy human individuals. The assay was immunoSEQ multiplex PCR, and TCRdb's table has in-frame clones only and misses some. The table has about 530,000 clones, about 79% seen once. The sequenced sample was PBMCs. Receptors were obtained from a woman aged 40-49 years in good health. Some clones in this sample may be carry-over from other donors' samples. The CDR3 runs from the conserved cysteine through the conserved F or W. A D gene is named only where the DNA matches it firmly. Size values are once, few and many counts, or a class for expanded clones, and some rows have none.

>TRBV27|NA|TRBJ2-7|NA
TGTGCCAGCAGTAACATGGACGGGGTGAACGAGCAGTACTTC
CASSNMDGVNEQYF
>TRBV7-3|NA|TRBJ2-6|NA
TGTGCCAGCAGCCCGACAACCTCTGGGGCCAACGTCCTGACTTTC
CASSPTTSGANVLTF
>TRBV6-1|NA|TRBJ2-5|NA
TGTGCCAGCAGTCCCGGGAGAACGAGGGAGCAGTACTTC
CASSPGRTREQYF
>TRBV9|NA|TRBJ2-2|NA
TGTGCCAGCAGCGTAGTCGGTGGGGGCCCCGGGGAGCTGTTTTTT
CASSVVGGGPGELFF
>TRBV6-6|TRBD1|TRBJ1-1|NA
TGTGCCAGCAGTTATCAGGGGGCTTGGGCTGAAGCTTTCTTT
CASSYQGAWAEAFF
>TRBV5-4|NA|TRBJ2-7|NA
TGTGCCAGCAGCTTAACTACCGGGGTCTCCTACGAGCAGTACTTC
CASSLTTGVSYEQYF
>TRBV5-1|NA|TRBJ2-5|NA
TGCGCCAGCAGCTTGGGAGGGACTCCCCAAGAGACCCAGTACTTC
CASSLGGTPQETQYF
>TRBV6-6|TRBD2|TRBJ2-7|NA
TGTGCCAGCAGTCCCGGAGCGGGAGAAACCTACGAGCAGTACTTC
CASSPGAGETYEQYF
>TRBV6-5|NA|TRBJ2-7|NA
TGTGCCAGCAGTTACTTCCGGGACGCATACGAGCAGTACTTC
CASSYFRDAYEQYF
>TRBV7-2|NA|TRBJ2-1|NA
TGTGCCAGCAGCTTAGTCGGAGACACAAATGAGCAGTTCTTC
CASSLVGDTNEQFF
>TRBV19|TRBD2|TRBJ2-7|NA
TGTGCCAGTAGTCCGAGGACTAGCGGATACGAGCAGTACTTC
CASSPRTSGYEQYF
>TRBV27|NA|TRBJ2-4|NA
TGTGCCAGCAGCGCTGAACCAAACATTCAGTACTTC
CASSAEPNIQYF
>TRBV19|NA|TRBJ1-1|NA
TGTGCCAGTAGTTCCAGGGTAGACACTGAAGCTTTCTTT
CASSSRVDTEAFF
>TRBV25-1|NA|TRBJ2-7|NA
TGTGCCAGACACTACGAGCAGTACTTC
CARHYEQYF
>TRBV30|TRBD1|TRBJ2-7|NA
TGTGCCTGGAGTGGGACAGGCTACGAGCAGTACTTC
CAWSGTGYEQYF
>TRBV5-4|TRBD1|TRBJ2-7|NA
TGTACCAGCAGCGCGATGGGACAGAGAACGACCTACGAGCAGTACTTC
CTSSAMGQRTTYEQYF
>TRBV9|TRBD2|TRBJ2-5|NA
TGTGCCAGCAGCGTAGGTAGGCTAGCGGGAGGAATAGAGACCCAGTACTTC
CASSVGRLAGGIETQYF
>TRBV6-6|TRBD1|TRBJ2-3|NA
TGTGCCAGCAGTTACACCGGGACAGGGGACCCAGATACGCAGTATTTT
CASSYTGTGDPDTQYF
>TRBV19|NA|TRBJ2-3|NA
TGTGCCAGTAGTATCCTCGCGGGCCAGTCCACAGATACGCAGTATTTT
CASSILAGQSTDTQYF
>TRBV28|NA|TRBJ2-2|NA
TGTGCCACCATCCTAAGTCTCTCGAACACCGGGGAGCTGTTTTTT
CATILSLSNTGELFF
>TRBV7-8|NA|TRBJ2-3|NA
TGTGCCAGCAGCCCGAGGATGGGAGTGAGCACAGATACGCAGTATTTT
CASSPRMGVSTDTQYF
>TRBV28|TRBD1|TRBJ1-1|NA
TGTGCCAGCAGTCTACTACAGGGGGGAGGGGTGAACACTGAAGCTTTCTTT
CASSLLQGGGVNTEAFF
>TRBV2|TRBD1|TRBJ2-5|NA
TGTGCCAGCAGTTCTCGGACAGGGAGCCGAGAGACCCAGTACTTC
CASSSRTGSRETQYF
>TRBV6-1|NA|TRBJ1-5|few
TGTGCCAGCAGCCCAAGGGGCAGTAATGGTCAGCCCCAGCATTTT
CASSPRGSNGQPQHF
>TRBV28|NA|TRBJ1-1|once
TGTGCCAGCAGTTTATGGAGGGAAGCTTTCTTT
CASSLWREAFF
>TRBV7-9|TRBD2|TRBJ2-1|NA
TGTGCCAGCAGCCCCCAGCACGGGGCGGGAGGAGGATACAATGAGCAGTTCTTC
CASSPQHGAGGGYNEQFF
>TRBV28|TRBD1|TRBJ2-7|NA
TGTGCCAGCAGTTCGCCGGGACAGACCTACGAGCAGTACTTC
CASSSPGQTYEQYF
>TRBV27|TRBD1|TRBJ1-5|NA
TGTGCCAGCAGTCCACGGACAGGGTTCGGTCAGCCCCAGCATTTT
CASSPRTGFGQPQHF
>TRBV28|TRBD1|TRBJ2-5|NA
TGTGCCAGCAAACCGGACAGGGTGTCCGAGACCCAGTACTTC
CASKPDRVSETQYF
>TRBV6-6|NA|TRBJ1-3|NA
TGTGCCAGCAGTCCCTGGGGGGGCTCTGGAAACACCATATATTTT
CASSPWGGSGNTIYF
>TRBV7-3|TRBD1|TRBJ2-2|NA
TGTGCCAGCAGCATGGGACAGTGGAACACCGGGGAGCTGTTTTTT
CASSMGQWNTGELFF